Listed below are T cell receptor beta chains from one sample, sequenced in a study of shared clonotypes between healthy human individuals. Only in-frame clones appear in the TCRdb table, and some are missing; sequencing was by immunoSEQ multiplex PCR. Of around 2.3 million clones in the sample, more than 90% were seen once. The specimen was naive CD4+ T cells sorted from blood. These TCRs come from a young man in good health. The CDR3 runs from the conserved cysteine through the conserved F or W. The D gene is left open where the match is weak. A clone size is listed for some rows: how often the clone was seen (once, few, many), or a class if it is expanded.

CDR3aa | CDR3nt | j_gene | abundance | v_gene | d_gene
CASSEARTGWDEQYF | TGTGCCAGCAGTGAAGCAAGAACAGGATGGGACGAGCAGTACTTC | TRBJ2-7 | NA | TRBV6-1 | NA
CASSPLAGGRDTQYF | TGTGCCAGCAGTCCACTAGCGGGGGGGCGAGATACGCAGTATTTT | TRBJ2-3 | NA | TRBV2 | TRBD2
CASSQRDRGNSPLHF | TGTGCCAGCAGCCAAAGGGACAGGGGAAATTCACCCCTCCACTTT | TRBJ1-6 | once | TRBV5-8 | TRBD1
CASSFDRRDEQYF | TGCGCCAGCAGTTTTGACAGACGAGACGAGCAGTACTTC | TRBJ2-7 | once | TRBV5-1 | NA
CASSMDRGGSEKLFF | TGTGCCAGTAGTATGGACCGGGGAGGTTCCGAAAAACTGTTTTTT | TRBJ1-4 | NA | TRBV19 | NA
CAINLGTGGGYTF | TGTGCCATCAATCTCGGGACAGGCGGCGGCTACACCTTC | TRBJ1-2 | once | TRBV10-3 | TRBD1
CASSSTTGMRTNSPLHF | TGTGCCAGCAGTTCCACGACAGGGATGCGAACTAATTCACCCCTCCACTTT | TRBJ1-6 | few | TRBV28 | TRBD1
CASSRGAGEVDTQYF | TGCGCCAGCAGCCGTGGGGCGGGAGAGGTAGATACGCAGTATTTT | TRBJ2-3 | NA | TRBV5-1 | TRBD2
CASTVQAGQECCTF | TGTGCCAGCACCGTTCAGGCGGGACAGGAGTGCTGCACCTTC | TRBJ1-2 | NA | TRBV7-2 | TRBD1
CASSVPGQGTEAFF | TGTGCCAGCAGTGTTCCGGGACAGGGGACTGAAGCTTTCTTT | TRBJ1-1 | NA | TRBV6-1 | TRBD1
CASSYRDRDYEQYF | TGTGCCAGCAGTTACCGAGACAGGGATTACGAGCAGTACTTC | TRBJ2-7 | NA | TRBV6-5 | TRBD1
CASRKGTSGNYEQYF | TGTGCCAGCAGGAAAGGGACTAGCGGGAACTACGAGCAGTACTTC | TRBJ2-7 | NA | TRBV25-1 | TRBD2
CASSLFLANTDTQYF | TGTGCCAGCAGTTTATTTTTAGCGAACACAGATACGCAGTATTTT | TRBJ2-3 | NA | TRBV27 | NA
CASSWELGRTDTQYF | TGTGCCAGCAGTTGGGAATTGGGGCGGACAGATACGCAGTATTTT | TRBJ2-3 | NA | TRBV7-9 | NA
CASSPGTVSEQFF | TGTGCCAGTAGTCCCGGGACTGTGAGTGAGCAGTTCTTC | TRBJ2-1 | NA | TRBV19 | NA
CASSARRLPGVSRYGETQYF | TGTGCCAGCAGCGCCCGCAGACTACCGGGTGTGTCGAGGTATGGCGAGACCCAGTACTTC | TRBJ2-5 | NA | TRBV9 | NA
CASSIGTAYQPQHF | TGTGCCAGTAGTATTGGGACAGCCTATCAGCCCCAGCATTTT | TRBJ1-5 | NA | TRBV19 | TRBD1
CASKQGTGVNSPLHF | TGCGCCTCCAAACAAGGGACAGGGGTCAACTCACCCCTCCACTTT | TRBJ1-6 | NA | TRBV5-1 | TRBD1
CAWSVPPDFTTYEQYF | TGTGCCTGGAGTGTACCCCCTGACTTCACTACCTACGAGCAGTACTTC | TRBJ2-7 | NA | TRBV30 | NA
CASSQTGLKVAEAFF | TGTGCCAGCAGTCAAACAGGGCTGAAGGTCGCTGAAGCTTTCTTT | TRBJ1-1 | NA | TRBV6-6 | NA
CASSQHGSIQQYF | TGTGCCAGCAGCCAGCACGGGAGCATTCAGCAGTACTTC | TRBJ2-7 | NA | TRBV14 | NA
CASSLTGLEKNIQYF | TGCGCCAGCAGTCTTACGGGACTAGAAAAAAACATTCAGTACTTC | TRBJ2-4 | NA | TRBV5-1 | TRBD2
CASSEAGGTGFQPQHF | TGTGCCAGCAGTGAAGCAGGAGGGACAGGGTTTCAGCCCCAGCATTTT | TRBJ1-5 | NA | TRBV6-1 | TRBD1
CAWSRGTAAGGYTF | TGTGCCTGGAGTCGAGGGACTGCCGCCGGGGGCTACACCTTC | TRBJ1-2 | NA | TRBV30 | NA
CASSLTSGGAPDTQYF | TGTGCCAGCAGTTTGACTAGCGGGGGGGCCCCAGATACGCAGTATTTT | TRBJ2-3 | NA | TRBV6-5 | TRBD2
CASSQDGNYGYTF | TGCGCCAGCAGCCAAGACGGAAACTATGGCTACACCTTC | TRBJ1-2 | NA | TRBV4-3 | NA
CASSLQGNSPLHF | TGTGCCAGCAGTTTACAGGGGAATTCACCCCTCCACTTT | TRBJ1-6 | NA | TRBV27 | NA
CASSLTREARETQYF | TGTGCCAGCAGCTTAACTCGTGAAGCCCGGGAGACCCAGTACTTC | TRBJ2-5 | NA | TRBV7-3 | NA
CASRYILHPSGTGELFF | TGCGCCAGCAGATACATACTTCATCCTTCTGGGACCGGGGAGCTGTTTTTT | TRBJ2-2 | NA | TRBV4-1 | NA
CASSLTSGPQDTQYF | TGTGCCAGCAGCTTAACTAGCGGCCCCCAAGATACGCAGTATTTT | TRBJ2-3 | NA | TRBV7-9 | TRBD2
CASSQGTRGPYNEQFF | TGTGCCAGTAGTCAGGGGACCCGGGGTCCCTACAATGAGCAGTTCTTC | TRBJ2-1 | NA | TRBV19 | NA
CASSLVVRSSLSGNTIYF | TGTGCCAGCAGCTTAGTAGTTCGTAGCAGTCTCTCTGGAAACACCATATATTTT | TRBJ1-3 | NA | TRBV11-2 | NA
CASSGSGGSPLHF | TGTGCCAGCAGTGGTAGTGGCGGGTCACCCCTCCACTTT | TRBJ1-6 | once | TRBV6-6 | NA
CASTWLGTGMNTEAFF | TGTGCCAGCACCTGGCTGGGTACAGGGATGAACACTGAAGCTTTCTTT | TRBJ1-1 | NA | TRBV5-6 | NA
CAWSGQRGNTIYF | TGTGCCTGGAGTGGACAGAGGGGAAACACCATATATTTT | TRBJ1-3 | NA | TRBV30 | NA
CASSENEPTGVNEKLFF | TGTGCCAGCAGTGAAAATGAACCGACAGGGGTTAATGAAAAACTGTTTTTT | TRBJ1-4 | NA | TRBV2 | TRBD1
CASSLVWDRHSEQYF | TGTGCCAGCAGCCTAGTTTGGGACAGGCATAGCGAGCAGTACTTC | TRBJ2-7 | NA | TRBV7-3 | TRBD1
CASSKGLDYEQYF | TGTGCCAGCAGCAAGGGTCTTGACTACGAGCAGTACTTC | TRBJ2-7 | NA | TRBV6-5 | NA
CASTPTREAFF | TGTGCCAGCACCCCCACACGAGAAGCTTTCTTT | TRBJ1-1 | NA | TRBV7-9 | NA
CASSSSPGLSGGYTF | TGTGCCAGCAGCTCCTCCCCGGGGCTCTCGGGGGGCTACACCTTC | TRBJ1-2 | once | TRBV7-3 | NA
CSVGRISSYNEQFF | TGCAGCGTTGGTCGGATCAGCTCCTACAATGAGCAGTTCTTC | TRBJ2-1 | NA | TRBV29-1 | NA
CASSSASLRGWNVLTF | TGTGCCAGCAGCTCCGCTAGTCTCCGGGGCTGGAACGTCCTGACTTTC | TRBJ2-6 | NA | TRBV11-2 | NA
CASSLSLGSGANVLTF | TGTGCCAGCAGCTTAAGCTTGGGCTCTGGGGCCAACGTCCTGACTTTC | TRBJ2-6 | NA | TRBV7-2 | NA
CASSPGPGNTIYF | TGTGCCAGCAGCCCCGGCCCTGGAAACACCATATATTTT | TRBJ1-3 | NA | TRBV2 | NA
CASSYGGRQHMNTGELFF | TGTGCCAGCAGCTACGGCGGGAGGCAACATATGAACACCGGGGAGCTGTTTTTT | TRBJ2-2 | NA | TRBV5-6 | TRBD2
CATTVQIIDKQHF | TGTGCCACGACGGTACAGATTATAGATAAGCAGCACTTC | TRBJ2-7 | NA | TRBV10-3 | NA
CASGGQTSTDTQYF | TGCGCCAGCGGAGGACAGACGAGCACAGATACGCAGTATTTT | TRBJ2-3 | NA | TRBV5-1 | NA
CASTQGGSYNEQFF | TGTGCCAGCACCCAAGGGGGGAGCTACAATGAGCAGTTCTTC | TRBJ2-1 | NA | TRBV6-1 | NA
CASSQSRDSLYGYTF | TGCGCCAGCAGCCAATCCCGAGACAGCCTATATGGCTACACCTTC | TRBJ1-2 | NA | TRBV4-1 | NA
CAWSVLTKGDTQYF | TGTGCCTGGAGTGTACTGACTAAAGGAGATACGCAGTATTTT | TRBJ2-3 | NA | TRBV30 | NA
CASSTGQANTGELFF | TGTGCCAGTAGTACGGGACAGGCGAACACCGGGGAGCTGTTTTTT | TRBJ2-2 | NA | TRBV19 | TRBD1
CASHTPGGSYNSPLHF | TGTGCCAGCCACACACCCGGGGGATCCTATAATTCACCCCTCCACTTT | TRBJ1-6 | NA | TRBV28 | NA
CASSRGTSNYGYTF | TGTGCCAGCAGCCGCGGGACCTCTAACTATGGCTACACCTTC | TRBJ1-2 | NA | TRBV6-5 | NA
CASSFSRLQETQYF | TGTGCCAGCAGCTTTTCCAGGCTCCAAGAGACCCAGTACTTC | TRBJ2-5 | NA | TRBV5-6 | NA
CASSLRSYYSNQPQHF | TGTGCCAGCAGTTTACGCAGTTACTATAGCAATCAGCCCCAGCATTTT | TRBJ1-5 | NA | TRBV28 | NA